The 14 T cell receptor beta chains reported below all come from one sample, sequenced in a study of blood T cell repertoires in COVID-19. Some clones are missing from TCRdb's copy, which holds only in-frame ones; the method was immunoSEQ multiplex PCR. The repertoire holds over 150,000 clones, with less than 95% as singletons. Sequences were obtained from peripheral blood. Receptors were obtained from a man aged 25 to 40 with COVID-19, enrolled during active disease.

The J gene is TRBJ2-7, the V gene TRBV5-1, with D possibly TRBD1 on 6 matching bases. CDR3 length: 15 amino acids. V dropped 0 bases and J dropped 3 bases, with 13 bases sitting between them. Germline values: CDR1 SGHRS, CDR2 YFSETQ. CDR3 loop: CASSLETGDYYEQYF. The CDR3 DNA reads TGCGCCAGCAGCTTGGAGACAGGAGATTACTACGAGCAGTACTTC.

This chain connects TRBV19 to TRBJ1-1, with 8 bases identical to TRBD1. CDR3 length: 13 amino acids. Germline CDR1 LNHDA, CDR2 SQIVND (reference sequence). V shed 6 bases, J shed 4 bases, and the junction held 4 bases outside the gene matches. CDR3 residues: CASRRTGGTEAFF. CDR3 coding DNA: TGTGCCAGTAGACGAACAGGGGGCACTGAAGCTTTCTTT.

This chain joins TRBV19 and TRBJ1-4, with 7 positions matching TRBD1. CDR1 LNHDA and CDR2 SQIVND come from the germline V gene (reference sequence). The V segment lost 6 bases and the J segment 8 bases; nucleotides outside the gene matches: 12. This CDR3 is 15 amino acids long. CDR3 residues: CASRKNRGGEEKLFF. For the CDR3, the DNA is TGTGCCAGTAGAAAAAACAGGGGTGGTGAAGAAAAACTGTTTTTT. Drawing the rest from reference TRBV19 and TRBJ1-4, the complete variable domain is DGGITQSPKYLFRKEGQNVTLSCEQNLNHDAMYWYRQDPGQGLRLIYYSQIVNDFQKGDIAEGYSVSREKKESFPLTVTSAQKNPTAFYLCASRKNRGGEEKLFFGSGTQLSVL.

In its sample, this clone was seen once. The CDR3 DNA is TGTGCCAGCAGCTTAGCAGGAGTTAATGAAGCTTTCTTT. It specifies CASSLAGVNEAFF. The chain carries TRBV7-2 and TRBJ1-1, with D uncertain. The CDR3 sequence is 13 residues long. The ends were cut back, 0 bases at V and 7 bases at J, with 9 bases in the middle. The germline V gene encodes CDR1 SGHTA and CDR2 FQGNSA.

The chain carries TRBV12-5 and TRBJ1-5; D is perhaps TRBD1 (6 bases). The V end lost 4 bases, the J end lost 0 bases, and 16 bases lay between the germline ends. The germline V gene has CDR1 LGHNT and CDR2 FRNRAP. This CDR3 contains 17 residues. Here the CDR3 reads CASGSHLGGLSNQPQHF. In DNA form, the CDR3 reads TGTGCTAGTGGTTCCCACTTGGGGGGGCTTAGCAATCAGCCCCAGCATTTT.

The chain carries TRBV4-1 and TRBJ1-5; 7 bases map to TRBD1. Trimming at V came to 4 bases and at J to 5 bases, leaving 20 bases not matched to a gene. Germline V CDR1 and CDR2: MGHRA, YSYEKL. CDR3 length: 19 amino acids. This CDR3 is CASSPTALSRDRLDQPQHF. In DNA form, the CDR3 reads TGCGCCAGCAGCCCTACCGCTCTCTCCCGGGACAGACTAGATCAGCCCCAGCATTTT.

This clone was counted between two and nine times. The rearrangement joins TRBV5-6 to TRBJ2-7; D is perhaps TRBD1 (5 bases). Germline assignment: CDR1 SGHDT and CDR2 YYEEEE. Trimming stripped 6 bases from V and 3 bases from J, with 19 bases between. The CDR3 consists of 15 residues. The CDR3 loop is CASNHRLAVIYEQYF. The CDR3, as DNA: TGTGCCAGCAACCACAGGTTGGCCGTTATCTACGAGCAGTACTTC.

This clone appeared once. The chain employs TRBV3-1 (or the pseudogene TRBV3-2) and TRBJ2-5; 12 positions match TRBD2. The CDR3 contains 19 residues. V lost 1 base and J lost 3; bases outside the gene matches: 12. From germline, CDR1 is LGHDT and CDR2 YNNKEL (reference sequence). The CDR3 bases are TGTGCCAGCAGCCAAGCTACTAGCGGGGGGTCCCGACGTGAAGAGACCCAGTACTTC. Translation gives CASSQATSGGSRREETQYF.

This sequence joins TRBV6-1 and TRBJ1-3, with D tentatively TRBD1 (5 bases). Trimming removed 2 bases at V and 5 bases at J, with 10 bases between. The V gene's germline CDR1 is MNHNS and CDR2 SASEGT. The CDR3 covers 14 residues. The CDR3 reads CASSEWGGRNTIYF. The CDR3 nucleotides read TGTGCCAGCAGTGAATGGGGCGGAAGAAACACCATATATTTT.

The gene calls are TRBV6-5 and TRBJ1-1; TRBD1 is a possible D gene (6 bases). V dropped 6 bases and J dropped 1 base, with 15 bases sitting between them. The germline gives CDR1 MNHEY, CDR2 SVGAGI. The CDR3 is 15 residues long. The CDR3 reads CASSAPGQTNTEAFF. In nucleotides, the CDR3 is TGTGCCAGCAGCGCGCCGGGACAAACGAACACTGAAGCTTTCTTT.

The V gene is TRBV5-6, the J gene TRBJ2-7; D gene unclear. V was pared by 6 bases and J by 6 bases, with 10 bases between. Germline values: CDR1 SGHDT, CDR2 YYEEEE. The CDR3 is 11 residues long. CDR3 in amino acids: CASTRQGEQYF. In nucleotides, the CDR3 is TGTGCCAGCACGCGGCAAGGCGAGCAGTACTTC.

This chain links TRBV28 with TRBJ1-1; possible D gene TRBD1, 5 bases. V gave up 5 bases and J gave up 10 bases, with 14 bases separating them. This CDR3 is 12 amino acids long. CDR1 MDHEN and CDR2 SYDVKM come from the germline V gene. CDR3 nucleotides: TGTGCCAGCAGTGACGCTTCGGGGGGAGCTTTCTTT. Its translation: CASSDASGGAFF.

V is TRBV7-2 and J is TRBJ1-5; a possible D gene is TRBD1 (5 bases). Germline CDR1 and CDR2: SGHTA and FQGNSA. The CDR3 extends over 13 amino acids. Trimming took off 5 bases at V and 3 bases at J, with 8 bases between the two ends. The CDR3 protein is CASSPDTNQPQHF. CDR3 coding DNA: TGTGCCAGCAGCCCGGACACCAATCAGCCCCAGCATTTT. Using reference TRBV7-2 and TRBJ1-5 for the parts outside the CDR3, the full variable domain is GAGVSQSPSNKVTEKGKDVELRCDPISGHTALYWYRQSLGQGLEFLIYFQGNSAPDKSGLPSDRFSAERTGGSVSTLTIQRTQQEDSAVYLCASSPDTNQPQHFGDGTRLSIL.

This CDR3 reads CASSLPGQLTYGYTF. CDR3 nucleotides: TGTGCCAGCAGCTTACCCGGACAGCTTACCTATGGCTACACCTTC. The chain carries TRBV5-5 and TRBJ1-2, with TRBD1 as a possible D gene (6 bases). There are 15 residues in the CDR3. The germline V gene has CDR1 SGHKS and CDR2 YYEKEE (reference sequence). The ends were cut back, 2 bases at V and 4 bases at J, with 15 bases in the middle.